This is a list of T cell receptor beta chains from one sample in a study of blood T cell repertoires in COVID-19. Libraries were prepared by immunoSEQ multiplex PCR; TCRdb keeps only in-frame clonotypes and omits some of them. The data contain about 180,000 clones, 86% of them singletons. Input material: PBMCs or T cells enriched from blood (not recorded which). The source of these receptors is a young woman who had recovered from COVID-19. Each CDR3 is given with its conserved first and last residue. D genes are given only for firm matches. Clone size is shown for a subset of rows, as once, few, many or a class of expanded clone.

CDR3nt: TGCGCCAGCAGCCCTACCCGGACAGGGGGCTTGAGCAATCAGCCCCAGCATTTT
CDR3aa: CASSPTRTGGLSNQPQHF
d_gene: TRBD1
v_gene: TRBV23-1
abundance: once
j_gene: TRBJ1-5

CDR3nt: TGTGCCAGCAGCTTATCTAGGGGAGGCGGGAAACTGTTTTTT
CDR3aa: CASSLSRGGGKLFF
d_gene: NA
v_gene: TRBV11-2
abundance: NA
j_gene: TRBJ1-4

CDR3nt: TGCGCCAGCAGGACGGGACTAGCGGACTCCTACGAGCAGTACTTC
CDR3aa: CASRTGLADSYEQYF
d_gene: TRBD2
v_gene: TRBV4-1
abundance: NA
j_gene: TRBJ2-7

CDR3nt: TGTGCCAGCAGTGAACTAAAGGGGGAGGGTCTGGCGGGCTACACCTTC
CDR3aa: CASSELKGEGLAGYTF
d_gene: NA
v_gene: TRBV25-1
abundance: NA
j_gene: TRBJ1-2

CDR3nt: TGTGCCAGTAGTATAGCAGGCAGTTCTCATACGCAGTATTTT
CDR3aa: CASSIAGSSHTQYF
d_gene: NA
v_gene: TRBV19
abundance: NA
j_gene: TRBJ2-3

CDR3nt: TGTGCCAGCAGCCAAGCTAGCGGGAGGGCCTGGGATGAGCAGTTCTTC
CDR3aa: CASSQASGRAWDEQFF
d_gene: TRBD2
v_gene: TRBV3-1/TRBV3-2
abundance: NA
j_gene: TRBJ2-1

CDR3nt: TGTGCCTGGAGAGAGGCGGGAACAAATCAGCCCCAGCATTTT
CDR3aa: CAWREAGTNQPQHF
d_gene: NA
v_gene: TRBV30
abundance: NA
j_gene: TRBJ1-5

CDR3nt: TGTGCCAGCAGCCGTGGAGGGGGACAGGGAAACCAGGCGGCGGGCTACACCTTC
CDR3aa: CASSRGGGQGNQAAGYTF
d_gene: TRBD1
v_gene: TRBV11-2
abundance: NA
j_gene: TRBJ1-2

CDR3nt: TGTGCCAGCAGTGAATTAGGGGGACAGGGCCAAGAGACCCAGTACTTC
CDR3aa: CASSELGGQGQETQYF
d_gene: TRBD1
v_gene: TRBV6-1
abundance: few
j_gene: TRBJ2-5

CDR3nt: TGTGCCAGCAGTGAAGTTGGTTCGGACAGGCAAGAGACCCAGTACTTC
CDR3aa: CASSEVGSDRQETQYF
d_gene: TRBD1
v_gene: TRBV2
abundance: NA
j_gene: TRBJ2-5

CDR3nt: TGTGCCAGCATAGAGGGAGGGGCCTACGAGCAGTACTTC
CDR3aa: CASIEGGAYEQYF
d_gene: TRBD2
v_gene: TRBV2
abundance: NA
j_gene: TRBJ2-7

CDR3nt: TGTGCCAGCGGGGGGGGAAACAATCAGCCCCAGCATTTT
CDR3aa: CASGGGNNQPQHF
d_gene: NA
v_gene: TRBV27
abundance: many
j_gene: TRBJ1-5

CDR3nt: TGTGCCAGCAGCTTCGGGGGTTTTGCCTACGAGCAGTACTTC
CDR3aa: CASSFGGFAYEQYF
d_gene: NA
v_gene: TRBV5-6
abundance: NA
j_gene: TRBJ2-7

CDR3nt: TGTGCCAGCTCACCCGGGACTAGCGGGAAGAACTACGAGCAGTACTTC
CDR3aa: CASSPGTSGKNYEQYF
d_gene: TRBD2
v_gene: TRBV18
abundance: NA
j_gene: TRBJ2-7

CDR3nt: TGTGCCATCAGTCCCACTCGAGGGCTCGGAAACACCATATATTTT
CDR3aa: CAISPTRGLGNTIYF
d_gene: NA
v_gene: TRBV10-3
abundance: NA
j_gene: TRBJ1-3

CDR3nt: TGCAGCGAAGGACTAGCGGCTACCTACAATGAGCAGTTCTTC
CDR3aa: CSEGLAATYNEQFF
d_gene: TRBD2
v_gene: TRBV29-1
abundance: NA
j_gene: TRBJ2-1

CDR3nt: TGCGCCAGCAGCTTACTAGCGGGAGCTAGAAGTGAGCAGTTCTTC
CDR3aa: CASSLLAGARSEQFF
d_gene: TRBD2
v_gene: TRBV5-1
abundance: once
j_gene: TRBJ2-1

CDR3nt: TGTGCCAGCAGTTTATATGGGCGCGCGACAGGGGCGTCCAATCAGCCCCAGCATTTT
CDR3aa: CASSLYGRATGASNQPQHF
d_gene: TRBD1
v_gene: TRBV27
abundance: NA
j_gene: TRBJ1-5

CDR3nt: TGTGCCAGCAGTGAGGCGTCGGTCAGGAACTACGAGCAGTACTTC
CDR3aa: CASSEASVRNYEQYF
d_gene: NA
v_gene: TRBV2
abundance: NA
j_gene: TRBJ2-7

CDR3nt: TGTGCCAGCAGTTACCCGGGGAACTATGGCTACACCTTC
CDR3aa: CASSYPGNYGYTF
d_gene: NA
v_gene: TRBV6-5
abundance: NA
j_gene: TRBJ1-2

CDR3nt: TGTGCCAGTAGTATATGGTGGGGAGAGGAGACCCAGTACTTC
CDR3aa: CASSIWWGEETQYF
d_gene: NA
v_gene: TRBV19
abundance: NA
j_gene: TRBJ2-5

CDR3nt: TGCAGCGTTGTGAGTATGGACTTATTCAATGAGCAGTTCTTC
CDR3aa: CSVVSMDLFNEQFF
d_gene: NA
v_gene: TRBV29-1
abundance: NA
j_gene: TRBJ2-1

CDR3nt: TGTGCCAGCAGTTTCCGGTCCCTCTTAAGCTCCTACAATGAGCAGTTCTTC
CDR3aa: CASSFRSLLSSYNEQFF
d_gene: NA
v_gene: TRBV27
abundance: NA
j_gene: TRBJ2-1

CDR3nt: TGTGCCAGCAGCTTGTCATCCACAACTAATGAAAAACTGTTTTTT
CDR3aa: CASSLSSTTNEKLFF
d_gene: NA
v_gene: TRBV5-4
abundance: NA
j_gene: TRBJ1-4

CDR3nt: TGCAGCGTTGAAGGGACAGGCGGTGGACCGGCAGATACGCAGTATTTT
CDR3aa: CSVEGTGGGPADTQYF
d_gene: TRBD1
v_gene: TRBV29-1
abundance: NA
j_gene: TRBJ2-3

CDR3nt: TGTGCCAGCAGGTACACAGGGGTAGGGGCCTACGAGCAGTACTTC
CDR3aa: CASRYTGVGAYEQYF
d_gene: TRBD1
v_gene: TRBV27
abundance: NA
j_gene: TRBJ2-7

CDR3nt: TGCGCCAGCAGGGACGGACTAGCGGATTACAATGAGCAGTTCTTC
CDR3aa: CASRDGLADYNEQFF
d_gene: TRBD2
v_gene: TRBV5-1
abundance: few
j_gene: TRBJ2-1